This TCR beta chain comes out of a study of blood T cell repertoires in COVID-19 (TCRdb year 2020). A note on the overall study: Collaborator samples came from the United States, Italy and Spain and covered acute and convalescent phases of COVID-19. The material from the prospective study consisted of cDNA or gDNA derived from T cells, B-cell-depleted T cells, or PBMCs. The dataset comprised deeply sampled blood TCRbeta repertoires from subjects exposed to, actively infected with, or recovered from COVID-19. The repertoires were released in a freely available public database intended as a resource for research on the immune response to SARS-CoV-2. Samples were obtained from the ongoing ImmuneRACE study (first 160 participants) and from about 1,300 subjects provided by 6 global collaborators. Nearly every sample came with metadata listing a de-identified subject ID, COVID-19 status, age in years and sex. Where HLA class I and class II types were available, the types were taken from metadata supplied by the sample provider, not from assay-based typing. The paper's findings and limits, for the study overall: Clinical and demographic metadata were provided uncurated, with the amount varying by source and participant.

TCRbeta CDR3 regions were amplified from genomic DNA by means of the immunoSEQ Assay, a bias-controlled multiplex PCR. The authors processed their data as follows. Nucleated cell counts per sample were estimated from amplification of reference gene primers within the assay. To quantify the absolute abundance of each unique TCRbeta CDR3 rearrangement, sequence reads were collapsed and filtered. For each sample, productive Simpson clonality was calculated as the square root of Simpson's diversity index across productive rearrangements. TCRdb holds this immuneACCESS table with in-frame rearrangements only. Some clones are missing; in checked studies, unresolved V genes explain under half, and the rest has no known cause. V and J calls and clone size are those listed in that table; D and trimming were worked out from the DNA. The sample table holds about 130,000 clones, of which approximately 90% were seen once. 2.1% of the sample rests with the top ten.

In Seattle, one collaborating source enrolled patients while the infection was active and tracked those patients longitudinally over the course of disease. Each collaborating institution followed its own protocols to collect whole blood in K2EDTA tubes. For TCRbeta analysis, collaborators shipped samples in one of three forms: frozen whole blood, isolated PBMCs, or DNA extracted from either of those sample types. The germline V gene supplies CDR1 KGHDR and CDR2 SFDVKD. The V end loses 9 bases and the J end loses 0 bases, and a stretch of 9 bases separates them. The CDR3 sequence holds 13 residues, the cysteine and phenylalanine included. The retained sequence is limited to the CDR3, 39 bases, with the frame set at the first base. As to this clone: The antigen it recognizes is unknown. No base quality information exists; no much larger clone differs at one position.

Sequences were obtained from peripheral blood. Recombination joined TRBV24-1 with TRBJ2-3; tentative D gene TRBD2, with 6 bases matching. The sequence derives from a man aged 50 or older with COVID-19, enrolled during active disease. CDR3 sequence: CATGGASTDTQYF. DNA sequence: TGTGCCACCGGAGGGGCGAGCACAGATACGCAGTATTTT.